Listed below are T cell receptor beta chains from one sample, sequenced in a study of blood T cell repertoires in COVID-19. Sequencing was performed with immunoSEQ multiplex PCR; in TCRdb, only in-frame clones are kept and a portion is missing. The table includes over 300,000 clones, 70% to 90% detected once. Sequencing used PBMCs or T cells enriched from blood (not recorded which). All receptors derive from a man aged 25-45 years who had recovered from COVID-19. CDR3s include the opening cysteine and the closing phenylalanine or tryptophan. The order of the fields is V gene, J gene, clone size, D gene, CDR3 DNA, CDR3 protein. D genes are given only for firm matches. Size is omitted from some rows. Given values are once, few, many or a class for expanded clones.

TRBV7-9	TRBJ2-1	.	TRBD2	TGTGCCAGCAGCCAGGGCGGGGGAGGGAATGAGCAGTTCTTC	CASSQGGGGNEQFF
TRBV6-5	TRBJ2-1	.	TRBD2	TGTGCCAGCAGTTACATAGCGGGGGGGCCCAATGAGCAGTTCTTC	CASSYIAGGPNEQFF
TRBV6-5	TRBJ2-2	.	TRBD1	TGTGCCAGCAGTTTGGGACAGGGGAACACCGGGGAGCTGTTTTTT	CASSLGQGNTGELFF
TRBV19	TRBJ1-2	.	TRBD1	TGTGCCAGTAAACAGGGGTCGGCTGGCTACACCTTC	CASKQGSAGYTF
TRBV5-8	TRBJ1-6	.	.	TGTGCCAGCAGCCTCGCCCGGACGGACTATTCACCCCTCCACTTT	CASSLARTDYSPLHF
TRBV27	TRBJ2-3	once	.	TGTGCCAGCAGTAAGACAGGCGTCACAGATACGCAGTATTTT	CASSKTGVTDTQYF
TRBV2	TRBJ1-5	.	.	TGTGCCAGCAGTGATAGTAAAAGGGGCCGGAATCAGCCCCAGCATTTT	CASSDSKRGRNQPQHF
TRBV2	TRBJ2-5	.	.	TGTGCCAGCAGCTACCGTGAGACCCAGTACTTC	CASSYRETQYF
TRBV5-4	TRBJ2-5	.	.	TGTGCCAGCAGCTTGGATATGGGTCCAGGGCTGGAGACCCAGTACTTC	CASSLDMGPGLETQYF
TRBV2	TRBJ1-6	.	TRBD1	TGTGCCAGCAGTGTACGACCCCCGGGACAGGGGAATTCACCCCTCCACTTT	CASSVRPPGQGNSPLHF
TRBV7-9	TRBJ1-2	.	TRBD1	TGTGCCAGCAGCCCGACGACAGGGTATGCCCACTATGGCTACACCTTC	CASSPTTGYAHYGYTF
TRBV4-3	TRBJ1-6	.	.	TGCGCCAGCAGCCAGGAGTGGTCCTATAATTCACCCCTCCACTTT	CASSQEWSYNSPLHF
TRBV4-1	TRBJ1-1	.	.	TGCGCCAGCAGCCAAGACTCACTTTACACTGAAGCTTTCTTT	CASSQDSLYTEAFF
TRBV20-1	TRBJ2-3	.	TRBD1	TGCAGTGCTAGTGGCAGGGGGTCAACGAGGGATACGCAGTATTTT	CSASGRGSTRDTQYF
TRBV19	TRBJ1-1	.	.	TGTGCCAGTAGTATCCGGGAGGACACTGAAGCTTTCTTT	CASSIREDTEAFF
TRBV9	TRBJ1-2	once	.	TGTGCCAGCAGCGTGGGGCAGGGTAACTATGGCTACACCTTC	CASSVGQGNYGYTF
TRBV6-6	TRBJ2-5	.	TRBD1	TGTGCCAGCAGGCGCGGGACAGGGTATCAAGAGACCCAGTACTTC	CASRRGTGYQETQYF